The clone carrying this TCR beta chain appeared once. The source of the sample is a study of cytotoxic CD8 clonotypes in ibrutinib-treated CLL. The protocol was immunoSEQ multiplex PCR, while the TCRdb copy is restricted to in-frame clones and leaves out a portion. Of about 160,000 clones listed, 88% are singletons. Looked up from germline, CDR1 is SEHNR and CDR2 is FQNEAQ (reference sequence). V lost 6 bases and J lost 7; bases outside the gene matches: 11. The CDR3 spans 15 residues. The sequencing used PBMCs, collected at disease progression, from a patient treated with ibrutinib. The sequence was obtained from a human donor with chronic lymphocytic leukemia. The V call is TRBV7-9, the J call TRBJ2-3; the match to TRBD2 covers 9 bases. The CDR3 here is CASRTLVAGEYTQYF. CDR3 sequence (DNA): TGTGCCAGCAGAACCCTAGTAGCGGGAGAGTATACGCAGTATTTT.